The 9 T cell receptor beta chains below were found in one sample sequenced in a study of cytomegalovirus exposure and HLA in healthy donors (dated by TCRdb to about 2017). Library preparation used the immunoSEQ multiplex PCR assay. The multiplex PCR relied on a mix of 60 forward primers for TCR Vbeta segments and 13 reverse primers for TCR Jbeta segments. TCRdb holds this immuneACCESS table with in-frame rearrangements only. Some clones are missing; in checked studies, unresolved V genes explain under half, and the rest has no known cause. The sample table records roughly 180,000 clones; over 60% of these occur just once. Roughly 0.76% of the sample is in the top ten clones. The sequenced material came from PBMCs. The receptors shown here come from a female donor in good health and CMV-seronegative.

The chain has TRBV25-1 and TRBJ2-7; TRBD1 matches at 12 bases. Germline trimming cut 10 bases from V and 2 bases from J; bases unmatched to any gene: 6. Germline loops: CDR1 MGHDK, CDR2 SYGVNS. The CDR3 is made up of 14 amino acids. CDR3 protein: CATTGTGGPYEQYF. The CDR3 bases are TGTGCCACAACCGGGACAGGGGGCCCCTACGAGCAGTACTTC.

Notes on this clone: The junction shows a germline mismatch at one end, possibly a read error. This chain links TRBV10-3 with TRBJ2-6; possible D gene TRBD1, 5 bases. The CDR3 is made up of 14 amino acids. Germline assignment: CDR1 ENHRY and CDR2 SYGVKD. This CDR3 reads CAISESPGANGLTF. The CDR3, as DNA: TGTGCCATCAGTGAGTCCCCTGGGGCCAACGGCCTGACTTTC.

The chain carries TRBV30 and TRBJ2-5; 8 positions match TRBD1. Germline V CDR1 and CDR2: GTSNPN, SVGIG (reference sequence). The CDR3 contains 15 residues. Trimming at V came to 3 bases and at J to 5 bases, leaving 11 bases not matched to a gene. The CDR3 nucleotides are TGTGCCTGGAGGCATGCTCAGGGGGCTTGGGAGACCCAGTACTTC. Its translation: CAWRHAQGAWETQYF.

The chain uses TRBV27 and TRBJ2-7; 12 bases line up with TRBD2. V gave up 4 bases and J gave up 3 bases; unmatched junction bases: 7. Germline lookup yields CDR1 MNHEY and CDR2 SMNVEV (reference sequence). The CDR3 sequence is 16 residues long. In DNA, the CDR3 is TGTGCCAGCAGTTCCCGGACTAGCGGGACCATCTACGAGCAGTACTTC. It codes for CASSSRTSGTIYEQYF.

The chain employs TRBV19 and TRBJ1-1; D remains ambiguous. Germline CDR1 is LNHDA and CDR2 is SQIVND (reference sequence). Trimming shortened V by 2 bases and J by 2 bases, and 9 bases separated the two germline ends. This CDR3 spans 14 amino acids. CDR3 amino acids: CASSIQVFNTEAFF. CDR3 coding DNA: TGTGCCAGTAGTATACAGGTTTTCAACACTGAAGCTTTCTTT.

The rearrangement uses TRBV10-3 and TRBJ1-5; D not certain. Germline V gene lookup returns CDR1 ENHRY and CDR2 SYGVKD. There are 15 residues in the CDR3. V was trimmed by 0 bases and J by 3 bases, leaving 9 bases between them. CDR3 sequence (DNA): TGTGCCATCAGTGAGTCGAGGGCCGACAATCAGCCCCAGCATTTT. Translating it yields CAISESRADNQPQHF.

The CDR3 spells CASLGGPTEAFF. DNA of the CDR3: TGTGCCTCCCTGGGGGGTCCCACTGAAGCTTTCTTT. The chain has TRBV25-1 and TRBJ1-1; possibly TRBD1 for D (5 bases). CDR3 length: 12 residues. Trimming stripped 11 bases from V and 4 bases from J, with 14 bases between. Germline values: CDR1 MGHDK, CDR2 SYGVNS.

The V gene is TRBV7-8, the J gene TRBJ2-7; the D gene is possibly TRBD1 (5 bases). Germline V gene lookup returns CDR1 SGHVS and CDR2 FQNEAQ. The CDR3 is made up of 14 amino acids. Deletions cut 5 bases from V and 6 bases from J, with 17 bases between. The CDR3 loop is CASSAAGSWGEQYF. In DNA form, the CDR3 reads TGTGCCAGCAGCGCCGCAGGGTCTTGGGGCGAGCAGTACTTC.

The V and J genes are TRBV6-5 and TRBJ2-5; D is undetermined. The CDR3 sequence is 11 residues long. In germline, CDR1 is MNHEY, CDR2 SVGAGI. V lost 6 bases and J lost 11, with 13 bases in between. CDR3 bases: TGTGCCAGCAGAAACGATGGAGAGCAGTACTTC. It specifies CASRNDGEQYF.